Reported below is one T cell receptor (beta chain). CDR1 and CDR2 from the germline V gene are LGHNT and FRNRAP. The ends were cut back, 3 bases at V and 2 bases at J, with 14 bases in the middle. The CDR3 has 16 residues. This sample is part of a study of blood T cell repertoires in COVID-19. The overall study: Donors in the United States, Italy and Spain gave samples during acute or convalescent COVID-19. In each case, the material was cDNA or gDNA derived from T cells, B-cell-depleted T cells, or PBMCs.

In the authors' workflow: By means of reference gene primer amplification, nucleated cell counts were estimated. Sequencing used immunoSEQ multiplex PCR; TCRdb keeps in-frame clones, though not all of them. V and J calls and clone size are given by that table; D and trimming were obtained from the DNA. In the table there are approximately 180,000 clones, 85% to 90% of which are singletons. Those enrolled, adults aged roughly 18 to 100 years, came from about two dozen US areas. The receptor was isolated from a middle-aged woman with acute COVID-19. This rearrangement joins TRBV12-5 to TRBJ1-5; D unclear. Sequenced: PBMCs or T cells enriched from blood (not recorded which). The chain's CDR3 is CASGLSLYSGNQPQHF. As DNA, the CDR3 is TGTGCTAGTGGTTTAAGTCTTTACAGTGGCAATCAGCCCCAGCATTTT.